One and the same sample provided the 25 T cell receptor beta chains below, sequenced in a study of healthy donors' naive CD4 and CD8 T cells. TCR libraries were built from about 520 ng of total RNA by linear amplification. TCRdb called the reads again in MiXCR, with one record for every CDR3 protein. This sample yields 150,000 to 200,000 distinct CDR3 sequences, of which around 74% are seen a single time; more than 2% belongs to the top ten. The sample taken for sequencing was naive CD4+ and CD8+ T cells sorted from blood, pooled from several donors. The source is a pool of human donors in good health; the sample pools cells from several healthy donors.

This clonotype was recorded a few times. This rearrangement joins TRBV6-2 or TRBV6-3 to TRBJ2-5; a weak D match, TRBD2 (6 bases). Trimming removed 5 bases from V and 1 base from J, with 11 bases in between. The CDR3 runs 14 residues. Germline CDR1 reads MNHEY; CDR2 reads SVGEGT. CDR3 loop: CASSGTQLQETQYF. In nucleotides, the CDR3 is TGTGCCAGCAGTGGGACTCAACTCCAAGAGACCCAGTACTTC.

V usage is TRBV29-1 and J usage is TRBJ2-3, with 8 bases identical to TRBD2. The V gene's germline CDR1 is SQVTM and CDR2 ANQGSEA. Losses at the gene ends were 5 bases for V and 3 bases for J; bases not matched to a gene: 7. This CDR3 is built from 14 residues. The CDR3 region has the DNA TGCAGCGTTCTCGGCGGGAGGAATACAGATACGCAGTATTTT. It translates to CSVLGGRNTDTQYF.

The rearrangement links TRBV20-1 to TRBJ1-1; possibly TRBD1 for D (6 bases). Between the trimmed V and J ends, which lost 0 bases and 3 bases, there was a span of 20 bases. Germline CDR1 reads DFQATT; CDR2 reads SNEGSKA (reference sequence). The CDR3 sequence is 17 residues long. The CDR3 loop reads CSARDPPSGEGYTEAFF. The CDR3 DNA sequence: TGCAGTGCTAGAGACCCTCCGTCAGGGGAAGGATACACTGAAGCTTTCTTT.

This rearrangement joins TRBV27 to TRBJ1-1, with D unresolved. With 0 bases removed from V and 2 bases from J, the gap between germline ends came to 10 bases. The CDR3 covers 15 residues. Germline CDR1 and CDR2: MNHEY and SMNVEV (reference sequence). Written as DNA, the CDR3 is TGTGCCAGCAGTTTATCGGCCTGGGGTAACACTGAAGCTTTCTTT. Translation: CASSLSAWGNTEAFF.

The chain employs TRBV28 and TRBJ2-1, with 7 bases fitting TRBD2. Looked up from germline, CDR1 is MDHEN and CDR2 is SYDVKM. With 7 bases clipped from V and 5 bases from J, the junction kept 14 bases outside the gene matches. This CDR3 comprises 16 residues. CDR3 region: CASKFGRESFHNEQFF. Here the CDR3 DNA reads TGTGCCAGCAAGTTCGGGCGGGAGAGTTTCCACAATGAGCAGTTCTTC.

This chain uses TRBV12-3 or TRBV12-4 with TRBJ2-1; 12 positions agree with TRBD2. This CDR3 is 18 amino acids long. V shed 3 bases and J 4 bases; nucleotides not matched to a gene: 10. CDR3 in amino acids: CASSFSQGLAGFYNEQFF. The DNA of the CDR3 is TGTGCCAGCAGTTTTTCCCAAGGACTAGCGGGATTTTACAATGAGCAGTTCTTC.

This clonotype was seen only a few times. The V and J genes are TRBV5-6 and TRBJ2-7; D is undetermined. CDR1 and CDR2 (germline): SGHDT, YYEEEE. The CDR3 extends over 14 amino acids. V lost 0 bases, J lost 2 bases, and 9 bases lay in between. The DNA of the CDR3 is TGTGCCAGCAGCTTGGAACTCCGGGCCTACGAGCAGTACTTC. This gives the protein CASSLELRAYEQYF.

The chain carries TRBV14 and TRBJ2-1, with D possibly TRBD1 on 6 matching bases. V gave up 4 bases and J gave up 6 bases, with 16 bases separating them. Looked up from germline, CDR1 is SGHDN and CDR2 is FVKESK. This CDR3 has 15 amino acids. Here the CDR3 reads CASSLQGPPGNEQFF. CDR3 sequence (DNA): TGTGCCAGCAGCCTACAGGGCCCCCCTGGCAATGAGCAGTTCTTC.

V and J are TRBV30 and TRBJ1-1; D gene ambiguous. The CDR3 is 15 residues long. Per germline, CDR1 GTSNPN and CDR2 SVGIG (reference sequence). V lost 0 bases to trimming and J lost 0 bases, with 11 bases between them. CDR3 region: CAWSVRSRLNTEAFF. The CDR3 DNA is TGTGCCTGGAGTGTAAGAAGCCGGTTGAACACTGAAGCTTTCTTT.

The DNA of the CDR3 is TGTGCCAGCTCACCACCGCTAGCGGGGCGTGAGACCCAGTACTTC. It yields the protein CASSPPLAGRETQYF. This rearrangement joins TRBV18 to TRBJ2-5; the match to TRBD2 covers 9 bases. The V and J ends lost 0 bases and 5 bases, in that order; junction bases with no gene match: 4. The CDR3 is made up of 15 amino acids. In germline, CDR1 is KGHSH, CDR2 LQKENI.

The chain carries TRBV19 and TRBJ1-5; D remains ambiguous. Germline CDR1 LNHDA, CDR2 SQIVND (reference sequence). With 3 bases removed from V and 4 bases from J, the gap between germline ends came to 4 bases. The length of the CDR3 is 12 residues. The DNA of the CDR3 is TGTGCCAGTAGTATGGTAAATCAGCCCCAGCATTTT. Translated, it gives CASSMVNQPQHF.

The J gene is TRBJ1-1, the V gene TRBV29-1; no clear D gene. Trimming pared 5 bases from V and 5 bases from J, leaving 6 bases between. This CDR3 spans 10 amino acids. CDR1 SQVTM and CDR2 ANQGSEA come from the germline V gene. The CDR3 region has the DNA TGCAGCGTTTGGGGAACTGAAGCTTTCTTT. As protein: CSVWGTEAFF.

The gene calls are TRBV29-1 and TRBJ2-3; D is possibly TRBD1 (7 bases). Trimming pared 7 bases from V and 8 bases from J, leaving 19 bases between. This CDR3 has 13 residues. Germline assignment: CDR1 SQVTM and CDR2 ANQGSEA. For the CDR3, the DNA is TGCAGCGGGAGATCAGGGGGGACGGCTACGCAGTATTTT. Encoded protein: CSGRSGGTATQYF.

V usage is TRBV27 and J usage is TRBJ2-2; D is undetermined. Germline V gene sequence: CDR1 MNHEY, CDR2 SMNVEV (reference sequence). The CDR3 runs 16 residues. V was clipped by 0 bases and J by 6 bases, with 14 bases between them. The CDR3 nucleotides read TGTGCCAGCAGTTTATCATCGAACCCAGTCGCCGGGGAGCTGTTTTTT. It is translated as CASSLSSNPVAGELFF.

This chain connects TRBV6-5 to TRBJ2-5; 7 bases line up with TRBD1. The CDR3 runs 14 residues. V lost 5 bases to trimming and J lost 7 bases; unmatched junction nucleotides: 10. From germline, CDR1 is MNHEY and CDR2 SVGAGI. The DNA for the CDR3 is TGTGCCAGCAGTCAACGACAGGGCCCTTGGACCCAGTACTTC. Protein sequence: CASSQRQGPWTQYF.

CDR3 sequence (DNA): TGTGCCAGCAGCTTCTCAGGGTATGAGCAGTTCTTC. This sequence encodes CASSFSGYEQFF. The chain employs TRBV5-5 and TRBJ2-1, with D maybe TRBD1 (5 bases). The CDR3 is 12 amino acids. V dropped 2 bases and J dropped 8 bases, with 8 bases sitting between them. The V gene's germline CDR1 is SGHKS and CDR2 YYEKEE (reference sequence).

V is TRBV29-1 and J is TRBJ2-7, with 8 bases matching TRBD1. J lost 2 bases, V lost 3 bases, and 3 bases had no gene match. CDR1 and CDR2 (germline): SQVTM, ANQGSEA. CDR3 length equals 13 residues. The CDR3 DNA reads TGCAGCGTTGACCTGGGACAGGCCTACGAGCAGTACTTC. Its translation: CSVDLGQAYEQYF.

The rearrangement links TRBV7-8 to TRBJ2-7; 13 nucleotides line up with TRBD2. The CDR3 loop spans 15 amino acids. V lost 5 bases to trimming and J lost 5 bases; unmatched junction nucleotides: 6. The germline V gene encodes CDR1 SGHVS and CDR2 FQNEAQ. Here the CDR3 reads CASSPRTSGRNEQYF. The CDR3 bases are TGTGCCAGCAGCCCGCGGACTAGCGGGAGAAACGAGCAGTACTTC.

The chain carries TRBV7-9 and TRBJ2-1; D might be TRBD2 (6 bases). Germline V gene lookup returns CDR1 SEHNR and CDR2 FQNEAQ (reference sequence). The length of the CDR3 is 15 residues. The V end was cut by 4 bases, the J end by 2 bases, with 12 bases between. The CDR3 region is CASSSPGVAYNEQFF. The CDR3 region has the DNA TGTGCCAGCAGCTCTCCGGGGGTGGCCTACAATGAGCAGTTCTTC.

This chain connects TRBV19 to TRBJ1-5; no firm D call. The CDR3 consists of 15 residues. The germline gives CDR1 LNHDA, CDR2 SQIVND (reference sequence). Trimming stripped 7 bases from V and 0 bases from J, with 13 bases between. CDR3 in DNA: TGTGCCAGTATTGGGGTCTCCTATAGCAATCAGCCCCAGCATTTT. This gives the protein CASIGVSYSNQPQHF.

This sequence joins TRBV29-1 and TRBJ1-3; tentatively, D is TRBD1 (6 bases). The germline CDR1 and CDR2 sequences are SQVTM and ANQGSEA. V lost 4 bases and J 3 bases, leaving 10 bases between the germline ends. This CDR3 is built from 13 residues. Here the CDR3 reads CSVVSGVGNTIYF. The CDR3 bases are TGCAGCGTTGTTTCAGGGGTTGGAAACACCATATATTTT. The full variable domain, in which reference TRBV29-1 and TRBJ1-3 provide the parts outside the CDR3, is SAVISQKPSRDICQRGTSLTIQCQVDSQVTMMFWYRQQPGQSLTLIATANQGSEATYESGFVIDKFPISRPNLTFSTLTVSNMSPEDSSIYLCSVVSGVGNTIYFGEGSWLTVV.

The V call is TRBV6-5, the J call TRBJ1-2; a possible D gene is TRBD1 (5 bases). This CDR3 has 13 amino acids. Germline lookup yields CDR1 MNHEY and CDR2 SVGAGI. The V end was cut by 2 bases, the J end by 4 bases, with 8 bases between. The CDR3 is CASSYGAFYGYTF. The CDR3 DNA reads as TGTGCCAGCAGTTACGGGGCATTCTATGGCTACACCTTC.

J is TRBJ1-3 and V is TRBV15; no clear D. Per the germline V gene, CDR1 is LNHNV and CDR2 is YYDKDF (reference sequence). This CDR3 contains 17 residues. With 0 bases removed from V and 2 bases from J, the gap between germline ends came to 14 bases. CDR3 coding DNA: TGTGCCACCAGCAGAGATCCCATAGCAAGGGCTGGAAACACCATATATTTT. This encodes CATSRDPIARAGNTIYF.

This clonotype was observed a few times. Written as DNA, the CDR3 is TGCAGCGGCGGACAGGGTACCTACGAGCAGTACTTC. Its translation is CSGGQGTYEQYF. V is TRBV29-1 and J is TRBJ2-7, with 8 bases that match TRBD1. The CDR3 loop spans 12 amino acids. The J segment lost 2 bases and the V segment lost 7 bases, leaving 4 bases of the junction unmatched. Germline lookup yields CDR1 SQVTM and CDR2 ANQGSEA.

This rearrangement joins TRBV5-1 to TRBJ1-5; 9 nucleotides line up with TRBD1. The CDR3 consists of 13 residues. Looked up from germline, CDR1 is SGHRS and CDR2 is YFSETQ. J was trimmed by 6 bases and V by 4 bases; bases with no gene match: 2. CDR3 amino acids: CASSETGGQPQHF. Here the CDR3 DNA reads TGCGCCAGCAGCGAGACAGGGGGTCAGCCCCAGCATTTT.